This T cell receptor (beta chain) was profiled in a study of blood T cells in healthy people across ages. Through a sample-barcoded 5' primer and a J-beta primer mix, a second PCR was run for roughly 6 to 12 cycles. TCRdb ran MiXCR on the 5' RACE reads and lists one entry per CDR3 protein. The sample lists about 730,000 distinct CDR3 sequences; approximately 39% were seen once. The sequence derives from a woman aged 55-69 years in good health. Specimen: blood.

CDR3 amino acids: CASTGAYEQFF. CDR3 nucleotides: TGTGCCAGCACTGGAGCCTACGAGCAGTTCTTC. The rearrangement joins TRBV7-9 to TRBJ2-1; no definite D call. Germline V gene data show CDR1 as SEHNR and CDR2 as FQNEAQ (reference sequence). CDR3 length equals 11 residues. Trimming pared 7 bases from V and 10 bases from J, leaving 11 bases between.